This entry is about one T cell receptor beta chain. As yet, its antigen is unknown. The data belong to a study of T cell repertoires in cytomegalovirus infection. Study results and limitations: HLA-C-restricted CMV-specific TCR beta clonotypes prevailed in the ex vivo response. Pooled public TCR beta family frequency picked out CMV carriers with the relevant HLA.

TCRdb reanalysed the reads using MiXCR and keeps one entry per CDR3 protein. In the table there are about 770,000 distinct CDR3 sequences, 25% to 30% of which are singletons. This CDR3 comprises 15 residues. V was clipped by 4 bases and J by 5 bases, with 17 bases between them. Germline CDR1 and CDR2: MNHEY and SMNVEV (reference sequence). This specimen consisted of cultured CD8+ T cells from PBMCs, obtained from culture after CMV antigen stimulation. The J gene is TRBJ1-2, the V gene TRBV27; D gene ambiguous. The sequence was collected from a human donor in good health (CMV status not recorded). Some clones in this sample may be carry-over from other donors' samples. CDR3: CASSSYREAAYGYTF. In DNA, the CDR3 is TGTGCCAGCAGTTCGTATCGGGAGGCAGCATATGGCTACACCTTC.